This TCR beta chain was obtained from a study of T cells in localized non-small cell lung cancer. The V end lost 5 bases, the J end lost 2 bases, and 10 bases lay between the germline ends. The CDR3 spans 12 residues. Germline values: CDR1 SQVTM, CDR2 ANQGSEA. Here immunoSEQ multiplex PCR was the method, and the copy in TCRdb shows in-frame clones only, minus some. The sample consists of approximately 65,000 clones, more than 80% of them appearing once. The clonotype originates from a man aged 40 to 70 with stage II lung adenocarcinoma. The material was PBMCs, obtained before any cancer treatment. The rearrangement links TRBV29-1 to TRBJ2-7; D gene ambiguous. The CDR3 sequence is CSVWASTYEQYF. CDR3 nucleotide sequence: TGCAGCGTTTGGGCGTCTACCTACGAGCAGTACTTC.